This T cell receptor (beta chain) appears in the sequencing data of a study of T cell changes during pregnancy in multiple sclerosis (dated by TCRdb to about 2019). Turning to the overall study: The study examined how the T cell repertoire changed over the course of pregnancy in women with multiple sclerosis.

The library was obtained by the immunoSEQ multiplex PCR assay. The table was pulled from immuneACCESS by TCRdb, which kept in-frame rearrangements only. Such tables lose some clones; where checked, under half of the loss comes from unresolved V genes, and the rest has no known cause. This sample gives about 77,000 clones in total; approximately 94% of them show up just once. Together, the top ten hold 2.5% to 3% of the sample. As to this clone: No cognate antigen has been identified for it. It has no much larger one-base neighbor in the sample; base qualities were not kept.

A distance of 6 bases separates the germline ends of V and J, which lose 8 bases and 1 base respectively. The CDR3 starts with the cysteine, ends with the phenylalanine, and has 11 residues. Of all the DNA, just the CDR3 is kept, 33 bases in frame from base 1. CDR1 is given as MNHEY and CDR2 as SVGAGI, both from the germline V gene. The TCR sequence derives from a female donor in good health, enrolled as a control in a pregnancy study. Recombination joined TRBV6-5 with TRBJ2-7; there is no confident call for the D gene. The sample in question was peripheral blood, obtained after pregnancy. CDR3 protein: CASFESYEQYF. The bases are TGTGCCAGCTTTGAGTCCTACGAGCAGTACTTC.